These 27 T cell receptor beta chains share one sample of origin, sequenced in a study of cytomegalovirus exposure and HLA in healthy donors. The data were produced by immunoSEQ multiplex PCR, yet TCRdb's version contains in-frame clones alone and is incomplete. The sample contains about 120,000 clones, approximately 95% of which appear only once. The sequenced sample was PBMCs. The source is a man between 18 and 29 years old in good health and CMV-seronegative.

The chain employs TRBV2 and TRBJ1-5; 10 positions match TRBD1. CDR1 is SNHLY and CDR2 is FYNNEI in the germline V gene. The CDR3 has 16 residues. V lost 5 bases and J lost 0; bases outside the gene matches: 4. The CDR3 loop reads CASSRTGGYSNQPQHF. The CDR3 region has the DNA TGTGCCAGCAGTAGGACAGGGGGTTATAGCAATCAGCCCCAGCATTTT. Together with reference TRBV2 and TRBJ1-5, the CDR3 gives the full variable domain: EPEVTQTPSHQVTQMGQEVILRCVPISNHLYFYWYRQILGQKVEFLVSFYNNEISEKSEIFDDQFSVERPDGSNFTLKIRSTKLEDSAMYFCASSRTGGYSNQPQHFGDGTRLSIL.

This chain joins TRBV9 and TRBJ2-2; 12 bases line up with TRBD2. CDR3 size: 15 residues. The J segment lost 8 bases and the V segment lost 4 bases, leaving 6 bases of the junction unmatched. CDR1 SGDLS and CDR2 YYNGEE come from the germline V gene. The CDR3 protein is CASSPMGLAGGELFF. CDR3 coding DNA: TGTGCCAGCAGCCCCATGGGACTAGCGGGTGGGGAGCTGTTTTTT.

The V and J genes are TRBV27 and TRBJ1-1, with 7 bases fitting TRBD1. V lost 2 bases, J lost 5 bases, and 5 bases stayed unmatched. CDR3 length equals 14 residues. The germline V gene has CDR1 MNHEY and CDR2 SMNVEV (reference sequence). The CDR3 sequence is CASSLRGRRTEAFF. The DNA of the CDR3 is TGTGCCAGCAGTTTAAGGGGGCGCAGGACTGAAGCTTTCTTT.

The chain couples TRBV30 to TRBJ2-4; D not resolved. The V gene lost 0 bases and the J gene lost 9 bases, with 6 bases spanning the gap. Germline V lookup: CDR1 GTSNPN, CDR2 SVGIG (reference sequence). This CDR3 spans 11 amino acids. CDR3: CAWSVQSIQYF. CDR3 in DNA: TGTGCCTGGAGTGTACAGAGCATTCAGTACTTC.

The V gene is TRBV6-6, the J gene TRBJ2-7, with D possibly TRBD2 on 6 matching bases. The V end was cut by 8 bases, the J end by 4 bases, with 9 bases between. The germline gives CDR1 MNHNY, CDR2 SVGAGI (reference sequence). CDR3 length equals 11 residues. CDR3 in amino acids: CASHGGYEQYF. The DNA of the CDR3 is TGTGCCAGCCACGGGGGTTACGAGCAGTACTTC.

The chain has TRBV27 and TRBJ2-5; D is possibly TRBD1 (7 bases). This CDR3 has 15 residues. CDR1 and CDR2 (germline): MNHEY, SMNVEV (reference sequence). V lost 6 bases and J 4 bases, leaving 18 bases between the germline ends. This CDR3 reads CASSFRRDSGETQYF. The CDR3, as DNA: TGTGCCAGCAGCTTCAGGAGGGACAGCGGAGAGACCCAGTACTTC.

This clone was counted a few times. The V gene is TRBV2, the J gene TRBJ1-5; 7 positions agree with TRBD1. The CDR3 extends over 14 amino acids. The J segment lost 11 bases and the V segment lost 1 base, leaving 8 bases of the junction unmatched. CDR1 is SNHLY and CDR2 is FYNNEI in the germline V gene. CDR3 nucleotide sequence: TGTGCCAGCAGTGAAGGACAGGGTAAAGTTGCCCAGCATTTT. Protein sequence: CASSEGQGKVAQHF.

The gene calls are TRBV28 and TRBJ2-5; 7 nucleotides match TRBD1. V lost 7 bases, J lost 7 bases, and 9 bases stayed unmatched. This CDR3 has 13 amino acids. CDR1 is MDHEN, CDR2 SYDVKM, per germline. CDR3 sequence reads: CASTGQLPGTQYF. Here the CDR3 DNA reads TGTGCCAGCACGGGACAGCTGCCGGGGACCCAGTACTTC.

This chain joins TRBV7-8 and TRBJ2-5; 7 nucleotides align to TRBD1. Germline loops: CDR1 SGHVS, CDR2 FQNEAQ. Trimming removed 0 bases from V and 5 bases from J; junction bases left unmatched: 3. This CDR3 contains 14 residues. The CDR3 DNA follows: TGTGCCAGCAGCTTAGCGAGGGGGCGTGAGACCCAGTACTTC. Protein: CASSLARGRETQYF.

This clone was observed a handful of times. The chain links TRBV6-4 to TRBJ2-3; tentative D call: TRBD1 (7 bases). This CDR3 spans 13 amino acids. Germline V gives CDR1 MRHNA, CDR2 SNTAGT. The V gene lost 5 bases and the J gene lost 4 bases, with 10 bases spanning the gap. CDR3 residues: CASSQGEADTQYF. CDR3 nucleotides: TGTGCCAGCAGTCAGGGGGAGGCAGATACGCAGTATTTT.

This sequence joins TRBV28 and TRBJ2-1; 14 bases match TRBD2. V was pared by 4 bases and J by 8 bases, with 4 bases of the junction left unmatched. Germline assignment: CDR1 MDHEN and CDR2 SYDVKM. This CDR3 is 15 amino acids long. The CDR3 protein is CASSSRTSGRHEQFF. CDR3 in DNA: TGTGCCAGCAGTTCGAGGACTAGCGGGAGGCATGAGCAGTTCTTC.

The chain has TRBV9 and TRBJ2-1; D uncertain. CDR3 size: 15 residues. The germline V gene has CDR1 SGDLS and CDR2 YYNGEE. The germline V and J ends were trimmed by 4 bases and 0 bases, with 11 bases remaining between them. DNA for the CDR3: TGTGCCAGCAGCCCTAGTCTTAGCTCCTACAATGAGCAGTTCTTC. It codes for CASSPSLSSYNEQFF.

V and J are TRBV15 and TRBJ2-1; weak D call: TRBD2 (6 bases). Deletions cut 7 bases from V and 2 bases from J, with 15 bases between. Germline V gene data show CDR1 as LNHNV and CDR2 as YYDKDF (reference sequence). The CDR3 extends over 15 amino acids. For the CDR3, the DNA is TGTGCCACCACAAGGAGGGCCGGTACCTACAATGAGCAGTTCTTC. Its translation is CATTRRAGTYNEQFF. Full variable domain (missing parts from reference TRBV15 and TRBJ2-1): DAMVIQNPRYQVTQFGKPVTLSCSQTLNHNVMYWYQQKSSQAPKLLFHYYDKDFNNEADTPDNFQSRRPNTSFCFLDIRSPGLGDTAMYLCATTRRAGTYNEQFFGPGTRLTVL.

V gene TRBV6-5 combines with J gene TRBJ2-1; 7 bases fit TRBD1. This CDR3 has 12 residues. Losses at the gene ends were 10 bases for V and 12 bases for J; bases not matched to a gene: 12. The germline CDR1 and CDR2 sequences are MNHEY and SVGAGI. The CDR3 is CATSPDRERQFF. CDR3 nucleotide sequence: TGTGCCACCTCTCCAGACAGGGAAAGGCAGTTCTTC.

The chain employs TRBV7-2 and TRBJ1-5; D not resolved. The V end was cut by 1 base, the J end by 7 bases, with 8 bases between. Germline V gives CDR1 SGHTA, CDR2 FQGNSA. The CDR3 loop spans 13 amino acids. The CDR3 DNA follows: TGTGCCAGCAGCTTAGGTGTAAGCCAGCCCCAGCATTTT. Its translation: CASSLGVSQPQHF.

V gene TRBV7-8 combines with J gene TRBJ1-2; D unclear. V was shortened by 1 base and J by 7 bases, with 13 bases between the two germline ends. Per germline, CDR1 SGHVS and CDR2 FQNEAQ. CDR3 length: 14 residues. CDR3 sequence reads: CASSLGGWVSGYTF. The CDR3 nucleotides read TGTGCCAGCAGCTTAGGAGGATGGGTCAGTGGCTACACCTTC.

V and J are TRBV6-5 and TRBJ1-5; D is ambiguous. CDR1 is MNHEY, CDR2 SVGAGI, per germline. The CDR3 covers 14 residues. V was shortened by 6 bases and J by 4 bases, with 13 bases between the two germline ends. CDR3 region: CASSPRGVNQPQHF. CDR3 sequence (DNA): TGTGCCAGCAGCCCCCGCGGCGTGAATCAGCCCCAGCATTTT.

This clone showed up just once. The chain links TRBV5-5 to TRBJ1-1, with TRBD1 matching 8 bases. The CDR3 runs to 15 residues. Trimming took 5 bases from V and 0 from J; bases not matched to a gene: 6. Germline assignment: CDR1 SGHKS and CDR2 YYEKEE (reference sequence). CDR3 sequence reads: CASSFDRGLNTEAFF. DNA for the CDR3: TGTGCCAGCAGTTTCGACAGGGGCCTGAACACTGAAGCTTTCTTT.

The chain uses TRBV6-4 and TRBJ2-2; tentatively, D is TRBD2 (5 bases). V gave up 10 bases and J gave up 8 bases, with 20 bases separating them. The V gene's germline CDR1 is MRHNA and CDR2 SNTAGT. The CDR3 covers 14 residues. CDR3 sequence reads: CATSRDWARGELFF. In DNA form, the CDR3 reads TGTGCCACCTCGAGGGATTGGGCACGAGGGGAGCTGTTTTTT.

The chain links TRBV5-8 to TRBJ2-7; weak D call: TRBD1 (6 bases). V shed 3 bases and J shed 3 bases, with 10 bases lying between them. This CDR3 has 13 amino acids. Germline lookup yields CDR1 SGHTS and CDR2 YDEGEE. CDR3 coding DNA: TGTGCCAGCAGCTCAGGACAGATCTACGAGCAGTACTTC. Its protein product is CASSSGQIYEQYF.

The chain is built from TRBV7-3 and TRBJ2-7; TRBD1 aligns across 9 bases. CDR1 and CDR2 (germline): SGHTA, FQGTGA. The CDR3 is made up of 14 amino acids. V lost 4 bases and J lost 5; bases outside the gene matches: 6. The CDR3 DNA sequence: TGTGCCAGCAGCTCCGGGACAGGGTATAACGAGCAGTACTTC. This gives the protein CASSSGTGYNEQYF.

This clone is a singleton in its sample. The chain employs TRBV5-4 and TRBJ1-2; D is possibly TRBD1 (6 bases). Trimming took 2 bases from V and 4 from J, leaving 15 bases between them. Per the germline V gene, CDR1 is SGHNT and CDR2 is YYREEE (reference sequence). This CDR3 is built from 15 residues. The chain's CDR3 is CASSLKDSLIYGYTF. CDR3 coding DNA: TGTGCCAGCAGCTTAAAGGACAGTTTGATCTATGGCTACACCTTC.

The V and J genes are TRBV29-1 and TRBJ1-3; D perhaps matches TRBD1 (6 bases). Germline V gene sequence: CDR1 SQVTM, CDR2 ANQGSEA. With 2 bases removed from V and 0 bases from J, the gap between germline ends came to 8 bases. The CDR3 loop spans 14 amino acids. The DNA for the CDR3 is TGCAGCGTTGAAACAGGGAGCTCTGGAAACACCATATATTTT. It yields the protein CSVETGSSGNTIYF. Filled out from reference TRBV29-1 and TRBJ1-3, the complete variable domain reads SAVISQKPSRDICQRGTSLTIQCQVDSQVTMMFWYRQQPGQSLTLIATANQGSEATYESGFVIDKFPISRPNLTFSTLTVSNMSPEDSSIYLCSVETGSSGNTIYFGEGSWLTVV.

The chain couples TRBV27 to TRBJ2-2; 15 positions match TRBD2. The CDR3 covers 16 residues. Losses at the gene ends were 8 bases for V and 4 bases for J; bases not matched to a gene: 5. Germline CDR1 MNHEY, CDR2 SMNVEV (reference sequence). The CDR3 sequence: CASLGLAGGSTGELFF. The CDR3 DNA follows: TGTGCCAGCCTGGGACTAGCGGGAGGTTCCACCGGGGAGCTGTTTTTT.

The CDR3 DNA reads as TGTGCCAGCAGCGCGAGACAGGGTAACACTGAAGCTTTCTTT. Protein product: CASSARQGNTEAFF. The chain joins TRBV2 to TRBJ1-1; 7 bases match TRBD1. V shed 6 bases and J 2 bases; nucleotides not matched to a gene: 6. The V gene's germline CDR1 is SNHLY and CDR2 FYNNEI. The CDR3 extends over 14 amino acids. The variable domain in full, with the rest retrieved from reference TRBV2 and TRBJ1-1, is EPEVTQTPSHQVTQMGQEVILRCVPISNHLYFYWYRQILGQKVEFLVSFYNNEISEKSEIFDDQFSVERPDGSNFTLKIRSTKLEDSAMYFCASSARQGNTEAFFGQGTRLTVV.

The CDR3 DNA reads TGTGCCAGCAGCTTTAACCTACAGTGGGCTGAAGCTTTCTTT. It translates to CASSFNLQWAEAFF. V is TRBV7-9 and J is TRBJ1-1, with D hard to call. Trimming removed 3 bases at V and 6 bases at J, with 14 bases between. CDR1 SEHNR and CDR2 FQNEAQ come from the germline V gene (reference sequence). There are 14 residues in the CDR3.

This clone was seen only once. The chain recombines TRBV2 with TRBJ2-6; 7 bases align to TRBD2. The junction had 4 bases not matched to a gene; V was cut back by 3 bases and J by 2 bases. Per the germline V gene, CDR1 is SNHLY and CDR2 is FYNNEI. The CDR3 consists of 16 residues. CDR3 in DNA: TGTGCCAGCAGTGAGCGGGAGAGTGCTGGGGCCAACGTCCTGACTTTC. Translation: CASSERESAGANVLTF. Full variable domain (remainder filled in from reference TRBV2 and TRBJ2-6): EPEVTQTPSHQVTQMGQEVILRCVPISNHLYFYWYRQILGQKVEFLVSFYNNEISEKSEIFDDQFSVERPDGSNFTLKIRSTKLEDSAMYFCASSERESAGANVLTFGAGSRLTVL.